This passage covers 8 T cell receptor beta chains from one sample sequenced in a study of CD8 T cells in Susac syndrome. An amount of RNA that ranged from roughly 0.5 to 1 ug was reverse transcribed with random hexamers. TCRdb passed the immunoSEQ multiplex PCR reads through MiXCR, listing each CDR3 protein once. The sample lists some 130,000 distinct CDR3 sequences, just under 95% occurring once. The sample consisted of CD8+ T cells from PBMCs. Every receptor here comes from a human donor with Susac syndrome.

The table lists this clonotype with a count of one. The V call is TRBV3-1, the J call TRBJ2-1; no clear D. The germline gives CDR1 LGHDT, CDR2 YNNKEL (reference sequence). Trimming pared 1 base from V and 7 bases from J, leaving 11 bases between. This CDR3 comprises 14 residues. The CDR3 sequence: CASSQVVGRNEQFF. In DNA, the CDR3 is TGTGCCAGCAGCCAAGTTGTAGGGCGAAATGAGCAGTTCTTC.

The V call is TRBV7-9, the J call TRBJ2-2; tentative D call: TRBD1 (6 bases). Per the germline V gene, CDR1 is SEHNR and CDR2 is FQNEAQ (reference sequence). The V end lost 5 bases, the J end lost 5 bases, and 15 bases lay between the germline ends. This CDR3 contains 15 residues. The DNA of the CDR3 is TGTGCCAGCAGCCCAGCCTACAGGGAAACCGGGGAGCTGTTTTTT. This translates into CASSPAYRETGELFF. The full variable domain, completed using reference TRBV7-9 and TRBJ2-2, is DTGVSQNPRHKITKRGQNVTFRCDPISEHNRLYWYRQTLGQGPEFLTYFQNEAQLEKSRLLSDRFSAERPKGSFSTLEIQRTEQGDSAMYLCASSPAYRETGELFFGEGSRLTVL.

This rearrangement joins TRBV19 to TRBJ1-5; D is perhaps TRBD1 (5 bases). Germline values: CDR1 LNHDA, CDR2 SQIVND (reference sequence). The CDR3 covers 13 residues. Trimming shortened V by 7 bases and J by 3 bases, and 10 bases separated the two germline ends. The CDR3 loop is CASTDSHNQPQHF. Written as DNA, the CDR3 is TGTGCCAGTACCGACAGCCACAATCAGCCCCAGCATTTT. Complete variable domain (other parts from reference TRBV19 and TRBJ1-5): DGGITQSPKYLFRKEGQNVTLSCEQNLNHDAMYWYRQDPGQGLRLIYYSQIVNDFQKGDIAEGYSVSREKKESFPLTVTSAQKNPTAFYLCASTDSHNQPQHFGDGTRLSIL.

This chain uses TRBV27 with TRBJ2-7; D not resolved. Germline V lookup: CDR1 MNHEY, CDR2 SMNVEV (reference sequence). V was pared by 0 bases and J by 3 bases, with 12 bases between. The CDR3 contains 15 residues. Here the CDR3 reads CASSLSPSSVYEQYF. For the CDR3, the DNA is TGTGCCAGCAGTTTATCTCCCTCGTCCGTCTACGAGCAGTACTTC.

The table lists this clonotype with a count of one. The rearrangement uses TRBV9 and TRBJ2-3; D is unresolved. Germline lookup yields CDR1 SGDLS and CDR2 YYNGEE. This CDR3 region has 15 residues. The germline V and J ends were trimmed by 0 bases and 0 bases, with 8 bases remaining between them. Here the CDR3 DNA reads TGTGCCAGCAGCGTAGGGGTCTCCAGCACAGATACGCAGTATTTT. This gives the protein CASSVGVSSTDTQYF.

The V gene is TRBV7-6, the J gene TRBJ2-2, with 9 nucleotides matching TRBD2. J lost 2 bases, V lost 2 bases, and 6 bases had no gene match. This CDR3 has 17 residues. Germline V lookup: CDR1 SGHVS, CDR2 FNYEAQ. CDR3: CASSLRPSGANTGELFF. The CDR3 DNA is TGTGCCAGCAGCTTACGGCCTAGCGGGGCCAACACCGGGGAGCTGTTTTTT.

The chain recombines TRBV30 with TRBJ2-7, with 11 bases aligning to TRBD1. With 3 bases clipped from V and 2 bases from J, the junction kept 3 bases outside the gene matches. The CDR3 contains 14 residues. Germline lookup yields CDR1 GTSNPN and CDR2 SVGIG (reference sequence). CDR3 sequence reads: CAWSRGQGAYEQYF. The CDR3 bases are TGTGCCTGGAGCAGGGGACAGGGGGCCTACGAGCAGTACTTC.

The sample holds one count of this clonotype. The chain employs TRBV4-1 and TRBJ2-3, with 7 bases matching TRBD2. The CDR3 is 16 amino acids. Unmatched junction bases numbered 15, after V lost 5 bases and J lost 7 bases. Germline V gives CDR1 MGHRA, CDR2 YSYEKL. The CDR3, as DNA: TGCGCCAGCAGCACAACTAGCGCCCAGCTAGAGTATACGCAGTATTTT. It encodes CASSTTSAQLEYTQYF.